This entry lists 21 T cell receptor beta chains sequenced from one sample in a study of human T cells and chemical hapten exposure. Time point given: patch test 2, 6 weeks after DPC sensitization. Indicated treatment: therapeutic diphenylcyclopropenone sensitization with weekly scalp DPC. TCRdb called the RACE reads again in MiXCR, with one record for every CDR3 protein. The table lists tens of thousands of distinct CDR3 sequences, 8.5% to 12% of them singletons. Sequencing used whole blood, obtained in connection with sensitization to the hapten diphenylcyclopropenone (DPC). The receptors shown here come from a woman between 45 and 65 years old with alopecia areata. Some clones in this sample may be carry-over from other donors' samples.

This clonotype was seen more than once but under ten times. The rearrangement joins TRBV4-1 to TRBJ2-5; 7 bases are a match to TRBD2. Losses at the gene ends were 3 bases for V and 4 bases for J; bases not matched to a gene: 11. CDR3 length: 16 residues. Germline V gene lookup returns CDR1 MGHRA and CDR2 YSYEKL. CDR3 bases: TGCGCCAGCAGCCATGGAGCGGGAAATTTTAGAGAGACCCAGTACTTC. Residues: CASSHGAGNFRETQYF.

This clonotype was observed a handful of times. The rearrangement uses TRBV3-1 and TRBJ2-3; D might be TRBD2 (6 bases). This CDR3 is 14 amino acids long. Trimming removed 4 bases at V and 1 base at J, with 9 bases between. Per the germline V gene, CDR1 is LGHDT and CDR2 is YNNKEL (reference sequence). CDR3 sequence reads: CASSLPGGTDTQYF. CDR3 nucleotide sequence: TGTGCCAGCAGCCTTCCGGGAGGCACAGATACGCAGTATTTT.

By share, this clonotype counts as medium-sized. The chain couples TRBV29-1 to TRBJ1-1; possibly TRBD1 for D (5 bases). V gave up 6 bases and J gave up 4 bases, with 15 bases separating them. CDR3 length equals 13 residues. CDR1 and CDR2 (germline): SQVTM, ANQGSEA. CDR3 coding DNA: TGCAGCGTCACCGGTTGGGGGGGCACTGAAGCTTTCTTT. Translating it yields CSVTGWGGTEAFF.

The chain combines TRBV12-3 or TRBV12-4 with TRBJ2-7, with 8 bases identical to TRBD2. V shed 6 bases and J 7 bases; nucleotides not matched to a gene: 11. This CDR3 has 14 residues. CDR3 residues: CASSPPGGPGEQYF. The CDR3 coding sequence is TGTGCCAGCAGCCCCCCGGGAGGGCCCGGGGAGCAGTACTTC.

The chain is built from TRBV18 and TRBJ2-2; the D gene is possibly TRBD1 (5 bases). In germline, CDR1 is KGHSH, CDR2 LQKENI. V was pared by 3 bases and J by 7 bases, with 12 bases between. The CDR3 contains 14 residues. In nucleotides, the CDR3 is TGTGCCAGCTCACCCCGGACACTCGTCGGGGAGCTGTTTTTT. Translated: CASSPRTLVGELFF.

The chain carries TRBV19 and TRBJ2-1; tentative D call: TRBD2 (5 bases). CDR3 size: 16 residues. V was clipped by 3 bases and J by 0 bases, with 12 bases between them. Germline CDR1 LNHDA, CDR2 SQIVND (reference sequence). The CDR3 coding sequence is TGTGCCAGTAGTATGACGGAGGAACCCTCCTACAATGAGCAGTTCTTC. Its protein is CASSMTEEPSYNEQFF.

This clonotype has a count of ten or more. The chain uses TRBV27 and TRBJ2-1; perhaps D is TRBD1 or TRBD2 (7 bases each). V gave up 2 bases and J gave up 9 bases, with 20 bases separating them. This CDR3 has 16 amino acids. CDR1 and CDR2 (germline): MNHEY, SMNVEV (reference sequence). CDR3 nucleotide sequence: TGTGCCAGCAGTTTAATGACAGGGAGGGGACGAACTGAGCAGTTCTTC. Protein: CASSLMTGRGRTEQFF.

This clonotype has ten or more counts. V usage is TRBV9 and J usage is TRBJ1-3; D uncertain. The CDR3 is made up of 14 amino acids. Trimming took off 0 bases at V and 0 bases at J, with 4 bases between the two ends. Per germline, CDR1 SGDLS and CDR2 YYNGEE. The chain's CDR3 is CASSVGASGNTIYF. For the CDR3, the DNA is TGTGCCAGCAGCGTAGGCGCCTCTGGAAACACCATATATTTT.

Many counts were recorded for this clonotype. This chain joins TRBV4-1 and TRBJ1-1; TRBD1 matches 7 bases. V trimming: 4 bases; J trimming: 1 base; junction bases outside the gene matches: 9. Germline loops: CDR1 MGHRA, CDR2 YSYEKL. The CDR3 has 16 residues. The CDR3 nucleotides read TGCGCCAGCAGCCGAATAACCGGGACAGCGAACACTGAAGCTTTCTTT. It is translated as CASSRITGTANTEAFF.

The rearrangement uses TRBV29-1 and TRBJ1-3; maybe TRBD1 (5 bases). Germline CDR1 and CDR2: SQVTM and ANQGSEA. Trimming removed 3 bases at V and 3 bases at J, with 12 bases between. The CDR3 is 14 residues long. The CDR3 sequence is CSVDFRASGNTIYF. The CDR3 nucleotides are TGCAGCGTTGATTTCAGGGCAAGTGGAAACACCATATATTTT.

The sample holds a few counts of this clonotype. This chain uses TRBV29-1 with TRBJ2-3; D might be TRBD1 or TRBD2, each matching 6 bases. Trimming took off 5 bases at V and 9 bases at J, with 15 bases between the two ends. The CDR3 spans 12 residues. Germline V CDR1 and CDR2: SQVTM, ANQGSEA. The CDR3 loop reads CSVRAGGTTQYF. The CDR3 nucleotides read TGCAGCGTTCGGGCGGGCGGGACAACGCAGTATTTT.

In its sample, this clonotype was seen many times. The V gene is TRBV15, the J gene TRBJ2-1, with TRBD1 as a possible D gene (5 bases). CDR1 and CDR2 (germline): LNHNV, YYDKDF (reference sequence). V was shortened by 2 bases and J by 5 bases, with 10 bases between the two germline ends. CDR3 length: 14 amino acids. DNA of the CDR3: TGTGCCACCAGCAGAAACCCAGGGAACAATGAGCAGTTCTTC. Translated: CATSRNPGNNEQFF.

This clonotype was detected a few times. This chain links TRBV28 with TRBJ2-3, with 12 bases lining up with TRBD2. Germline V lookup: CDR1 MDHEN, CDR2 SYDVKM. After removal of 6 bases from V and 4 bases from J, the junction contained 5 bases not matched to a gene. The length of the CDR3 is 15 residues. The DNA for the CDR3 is TGTGCCAGCAGCAGACTAGCGGGAGTTGCAGATACGCAGTATTTT. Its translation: CASSRLAGVADTQYF.

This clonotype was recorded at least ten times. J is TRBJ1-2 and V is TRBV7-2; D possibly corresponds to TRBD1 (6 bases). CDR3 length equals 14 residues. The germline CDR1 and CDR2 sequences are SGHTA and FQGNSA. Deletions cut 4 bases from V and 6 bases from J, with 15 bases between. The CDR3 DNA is TGTGCCAGCAGCTCTCAACAGGGTCAAGATGGCTACACCTTC. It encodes CASSSQQGQDGYTF. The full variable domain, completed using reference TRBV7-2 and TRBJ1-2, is GAGVSQSPSNKVTEKGKDVELRCDPISGHTALYWYRQSLGQGLEFLIYFQGNSAPDKSGLPSDRFSAERTGGSVSTLTIQRTQQEDSAVYLCASSSQQGQDGYTFGSGTRLTVV.

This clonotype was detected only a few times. CDR3 in amino acids: CASSPGFLNTQYF. CDR3 DNA: TGTGCCAGCAGCCCGGGCTTCCTAAATACGCAGTATTTT. The chain recombines TRBV6-1 with TRBJ2-3; D uncertain. The CDR3 consists of 13 residues. Deletions cut 6 bases from V and 7 bases from J, with 14 bases between. Looked up from germline, CDR1 is MNHNS and CDR2 is SASEGT.

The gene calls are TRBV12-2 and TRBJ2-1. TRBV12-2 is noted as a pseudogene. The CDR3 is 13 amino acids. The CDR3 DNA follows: TGTGCAAGTCGCTTGAGGTTAAACAATGAGCAGTTCTTC. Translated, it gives CASRLRLNNEQFF.

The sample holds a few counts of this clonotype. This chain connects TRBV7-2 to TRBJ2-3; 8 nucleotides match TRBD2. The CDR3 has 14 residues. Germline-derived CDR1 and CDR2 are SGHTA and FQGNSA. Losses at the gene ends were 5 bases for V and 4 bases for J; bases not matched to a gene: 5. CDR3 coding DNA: TGTGCCAGCAGCGGGAGCGGGAGTCCAGATACGCAGTATTTT. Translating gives CASSGSGSPDTQYF.

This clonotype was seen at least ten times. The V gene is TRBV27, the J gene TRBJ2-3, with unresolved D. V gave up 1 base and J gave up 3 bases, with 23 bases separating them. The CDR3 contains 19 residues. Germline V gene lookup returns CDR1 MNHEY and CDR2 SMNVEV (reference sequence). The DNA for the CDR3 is TGTGCCAGCAGTTTATTCCAATCCACCTTCCCCCCCGGGACAGATACGCAGTATTTT. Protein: CASSLFQSTFPPGTDTQYF.

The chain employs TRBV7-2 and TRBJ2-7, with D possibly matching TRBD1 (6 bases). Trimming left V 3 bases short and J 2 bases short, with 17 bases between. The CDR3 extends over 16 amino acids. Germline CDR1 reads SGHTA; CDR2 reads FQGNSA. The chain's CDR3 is CASSFRRQALTYEQYF. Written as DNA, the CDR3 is TGTGCCAGCAGCTTTAGAAGACAGGCCCTTACCTACGAGCAGTACTTC. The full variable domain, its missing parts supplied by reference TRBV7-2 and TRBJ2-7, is GAGVSQSPSNKVTEKGKDVELRCDPISGHTALYWYRQSLGQGLEFLIYFQGNSAPDKSGLPSDRFSAERTGGSVSTLTIQRTQQEDSAVYLCASSFRRQALTYEQYFGPGTRLTVT.

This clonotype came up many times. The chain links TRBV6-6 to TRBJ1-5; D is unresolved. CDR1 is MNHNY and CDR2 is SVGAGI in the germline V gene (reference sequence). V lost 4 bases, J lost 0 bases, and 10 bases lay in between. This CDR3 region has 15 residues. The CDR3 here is CASSSLSGSNQPQHF. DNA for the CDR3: TGTGCCAGCAGTTCCCTCAGTGGTAGCAATCAGCCCCAGCATTTT.

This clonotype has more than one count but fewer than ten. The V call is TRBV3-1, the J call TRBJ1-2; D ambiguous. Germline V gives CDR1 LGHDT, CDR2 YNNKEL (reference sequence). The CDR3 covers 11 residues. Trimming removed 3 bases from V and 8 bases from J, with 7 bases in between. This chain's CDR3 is CASSQGGGYTF. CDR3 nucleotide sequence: TGTGCCAGCAGCCAGGGTGGAGGCTACACCTTC.